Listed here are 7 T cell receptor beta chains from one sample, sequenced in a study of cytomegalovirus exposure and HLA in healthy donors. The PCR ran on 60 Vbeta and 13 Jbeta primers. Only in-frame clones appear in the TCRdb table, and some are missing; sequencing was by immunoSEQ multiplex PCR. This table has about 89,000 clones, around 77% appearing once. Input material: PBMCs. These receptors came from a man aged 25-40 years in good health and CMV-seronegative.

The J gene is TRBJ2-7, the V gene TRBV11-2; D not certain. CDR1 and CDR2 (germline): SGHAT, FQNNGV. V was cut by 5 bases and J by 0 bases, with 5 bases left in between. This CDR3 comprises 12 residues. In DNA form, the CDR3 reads TGTGCCAGCAGCCCAAACTCCTACGAGCAGTACTTC. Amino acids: CASSPNSYEQYF.

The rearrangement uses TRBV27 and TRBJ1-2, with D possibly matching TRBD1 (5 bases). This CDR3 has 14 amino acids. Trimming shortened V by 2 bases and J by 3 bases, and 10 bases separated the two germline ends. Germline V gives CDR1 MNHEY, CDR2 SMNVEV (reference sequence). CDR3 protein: CASSLHWGDYGYTF. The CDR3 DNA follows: TGTGCCAGCAGTTTACACTGGGGGGACTATGGCTACACCTTC.

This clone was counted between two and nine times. The CDR3 loop reads CASSLAFQSRSTQETQYF. CDR3 coding DNA: TGTGCCAGCAGCTTAGCTTTTCAGTCCAGATCCACACAAGAGACCCAGTACTTC. The rearrangement joins TRBV7-2 to TRBJ2-5, with no clear D. The germline V and J ends were trimmed by 0 bases and 2 bases, with 19 bases remaining between them. The germline gives CDR1 SGHTA, CDR2 FQGNSA. The CDR3 has 18 residues. Full variable domain (outside the CDR3, taken from reference TRBV7-2 and TRBJ2-5): GAGVSQSPSNKVTEKGKDVELRCDPISGHTALYWYRQSLGQGLEFLIYFQGNSAPDKSGLPSDRFSAERTGGSVSTLTIQRTQQEDSAVYLCASSLAFQSRSTQETQYFGPGTRLLVL.

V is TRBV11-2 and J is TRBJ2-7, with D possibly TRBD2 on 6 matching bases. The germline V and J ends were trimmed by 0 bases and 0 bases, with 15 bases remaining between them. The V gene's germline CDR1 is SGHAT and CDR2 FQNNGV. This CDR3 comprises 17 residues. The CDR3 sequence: CASSLDSGRGPSYEQYF. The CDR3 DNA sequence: TGTGCCAGCAGCTTAGATTCGGGGCGGGGCCCCTCCTACGAGCAGTACTTC.

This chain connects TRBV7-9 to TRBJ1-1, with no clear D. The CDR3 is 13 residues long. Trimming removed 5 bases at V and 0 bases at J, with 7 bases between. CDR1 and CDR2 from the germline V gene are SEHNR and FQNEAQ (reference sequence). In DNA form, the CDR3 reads TGTGCCAGCAGCGTGACTGTGAACACTGAAGCTTTCTTT. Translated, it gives CASSVTVNTEAFF.

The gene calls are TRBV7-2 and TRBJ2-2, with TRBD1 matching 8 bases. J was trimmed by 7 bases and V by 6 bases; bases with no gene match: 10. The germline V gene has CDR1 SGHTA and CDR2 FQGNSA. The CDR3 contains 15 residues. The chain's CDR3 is CASSGQGRRGGELFF. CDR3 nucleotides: TGTGCCAGCAGTGGACAGGGAAGGCGAGGCGGGGAGCTGTTTTTT.

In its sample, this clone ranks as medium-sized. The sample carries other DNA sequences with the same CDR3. This CDR3 reads CASSEAGGSYNEQFF. In DNA form, the CDR3 reads TGTGCCAGCAGTGAAGCGGGAGGCTCCTACAATGAGCAGTTCTTC. The chain carries TRBV6-4 and TRBJ2-1; 9 bases align to TRBD2. Germline V gene sequence: CDR1 MRHNA, CDR2 SNTAGT. The CDR3 contains 15 residues. V shed 3 bases and J 0 bases; nucleotides not matched to a gene: 0.